The 23 T cell receptor beta chains given below trace back to one sample, sequenced in a study of blood T cell repertoires in COVID-19. Measured with immunoSEQ multiplex PCR; TCRdb has only the in-frame clones, and not every one. The table lists just under 350,000 clones, about 83% of them singletons. The material sequenced was peripheral blood. The origin of the receptors is a man aged 30 to 39 with active or convalescent COVID-19.

The chain employs TRBV19 and TRBJ1-4; D unclear. V was cut by 7 bases and J by 3 bases, with 3 bases left in between. Germline V gene sequence: CDR1 LNHDA, CDR2 SQIVND (reference sequence). The CDR3 sequence is 11 residues long. CDR3 sequence: CASTSNEKLFF. The CDR3 nucleotides are TGTGCCAGTACTTCTAATGAAAAACTGTTTTTT.

The chain links TRBV7-6 to TRBJ2-5; 7 nucleotides match TRBD2. J was trimmed by 5 bases and V by 0 bases; bases with no gene match: 9. The germline gives CDR1 SGHVS, CDR2 FNYEAQ. The CDR3 is 16 amino acids. The CDR3 spells CASSLAVQVGGETQYF. CDR3 sequence (DNA): TGTGCCAGCAGCTTAGCGGTTCAAGTCGGGGGGGAGACCCAGTACTTC.

This clone showed up just once. The J gene is TRBJ1-3, the V gene TRBV28; 9 bases line up with TRBD1. There are 14 residues in the CDR3. The J segment lost 4 bases and the V segment lost 4 bases, leaving 2 bases of the junction unmatched. The V gene's germline CDR1 is MDHEN and CDR2 SYDVKM. This CDR3 reads CASSWDRVGNTIYF. The CDR3 DNA reads as TGTGCCAGCAGTTGGGACAGGGTGGGAAACACCATATATTTT.

The chain recombines TRBV19 with TRBJ1-2, with D unclear. Germline-derived CDR1 and CDR2 are LNHDA and SQIVND (reference sequence). Trimming took off 1 base at V and 3 bases at J, with 12 bases between the two ends. The CDR3 has 15 amino acids. The CDR3 region is CASSIARGSDYGYTF. Written as DNA, the CDR3 is TGTGCCAGTAGTATAGCGCGGGGATCCGACTATGGCTACACCTTC.

The V and J genes are TRBV6-6 and TRBJ2-1, with a tentative D call TRBD2 (6 bases). Germline V gene data show CDR1 as MNHNY and CDR2 as SVGAGI (reference sequence). This CDR3 has 15 amino acids. With 5 bases removed from V and 8 bases from J, the gap between germline ends came to 19 bases. The CDR3 DNA is TGTGCCAGCAGTACCCCCGGGACTCCTCAGGATGAGCAGTTCTTC. Residues: CASSTPGTPQDEQFF.

The chain uses TRBV4-1 and TRBJ1-5, with D tentatively TRBD1 (5 bases). The CDR3 spans 16 residues. V was shortened by 0 bases and J by 0 bases, with 9 bases between the two germline ends. The V gene's germline CDR1 is MGHRA and CDR2 YSYEKL. The CDR3 coding sequence is TGCGCCAGCAGCCAAGATTGGGGCTATAGCAATCAGCCCCAGCATTTT. Encoded protein: CASSQDWGYSNQPQHF.

The chain has TRBV12-5 and TRBJ2-1, with 8 bases lining up with TRBD1. CDR1 is LGHNT and CDR2 is FRNRAP in the germline V gene. J was trimmed by 8 bases and V by 6 bases; bases with no gene match: 12. This CDR3 is built from 15 residues. DNA of the CDR3: TGTGCTAGTGGGGCTGACAGGGGATACGGCGATGAGCAGTTCTTC. Residues: CASGADRGYGDEQFF.

The chain has TRBV9 and TRBJ1-4; maybe TRBD1 (6 bases). With 3 bases removed from V and 6 bases from J, the gap between germline ends came to 15 bases. Germline CDR1 is SGDLS and CDR2 is YYNGEE. The CDR3 extends over 15 amino acids. This CDR3 reads CASSEGPAGDEKLFF. The CDR3 DNA follows: TGTGCCAGCAGCGAGGGCCCCGCAGGGGATGAAAAACTGTTTTTT.

This clone was seen just once. The chain carries TRBV11-2 and TRBJ2-2; D is ambiguous. The V gene's germline CDR1 is SGHAT and CDR2 FQNNGV. The CDR3 extends over 14 amino acids. The V gene lost 2 bases and the J gene lost 6 bases, with 10 bases spanning the gap. The CDR3 is CASSLTLRAGELFF. The CDR3 DNA reads TGTGCCAGCAGCTTAACCCTTCGCGCCGGGGAGCTGTTTTTT.

The rearrangement uses TRBV5-6 and TRBJ1-1, with D unclear. V dropped 4 bases and J dropped 7 bases, with 11 bases sitting between them. Germline CDR1 is SGHDT and CDR2 is YYEEEE. The CDR3 runs 12 residues. The DNA of the CDR3 is TGTGCCAGCAGCCACGGACGGGATGAAGCTTTCTTT. It codes for CASSHGRDEAFF.

CDR3 bases: TGTGCCAGCAGCTCCACAAATGCCGGGACTAGCGGGGCTTTGAGGAACGAGCAGTACTTC. Residues: CASSSTNAGTSGALRNEQYF. The gene calls are TRBV7-3 and TRBJ2-7; the match to TRBD2 covers 13 bases. V lost 4 bases to trimming and J lost 5 bases; unmatched junction nucleotides: 20. Germline V gene data show CDR1 as SGHTA and CDR2 as FQGTGA. The length of the CDR3 is 20 residues.

The rearrangement joins TRBV19 to TRBJ2-2; 9 nucleotides agree with TRBD1. Per the germline V gene, CDR1 is LNHDA and CDR2 is SQIVND (reference sequence). Unmatched junction bases numbered 6, after V lost 7 bases and J lost 3 bases. The CDR3 consists of 15 residues. Here the CDR3 reads CASIDRTGDTGELFF. In DNA form, the CDR3 reads TGTGCCAGTATCGACAGGACAGGGGACACCGGGGAGCTGTTTTTT.

The CDR3 here is CASSQGRGATEAFF. The CDR3 region has the DNA TGTGCCAGCAGCCAAGGCCGGGGGGCCACTGAAGCTTTCTTT. V and J are TRBV3-1 (or the pseudogene TRBV3-2) and TRBJ1-1; maybe TRBD1 (6 bases). Germline CDR1 and CDR2: LGHDT and YNNKEL (reference sequence). V gave up 1 base and J gave up 4 bases, with 10 bases separating them. This CDR3 has 14 residues.

This clone is a singleton in its sample. The rearrangement links TRBV19 to TRBJ1-2; 11 nucleotides line up with TRBD1. Germline V lookup: CDR1 LNHDA, CDR2 SQIVND (reference sequence). CDR3 length: 14 residues. The ends lost 5 bases at V and 7 bases at J; junction bases unmatched: 6. CDR3 nucleotide sequence: TGTGCCAGTAGTTTCCGGGACAGGGGGTCTGGCTACACCTTC. Residues: CASSFRDRGSGYTF. The whole variable domain, filled in from reference TRBV19 and TRBJ1-2, reads DGGITQSPKYLFRKEGQNVTLSCEQNLNHDAMYWYRQDPGQGLRLIYYSQIVNDFQKGDIAEGYSVSREKKESFPLTVTSAQKNPTAFYLCASSFRDRGSGYTFGSGTRLTVV.

The chain has TRBV27 and TRBJ2-1; no definite D call. This CDR3 comprises 13 residues. CDR1 is MNHEY, CDR2 SMNVEV, per germline (reference sequence). Trimming shortened V by 5 bases and J by 2 bases, and 7 bases separated the two germline ends. The CDR3 DNA reads TGTGCCAGCAGTACAGCCACCTACAATGAGCAGTTCTTC. Its translation: CASSTATYNEQFF.

This clone has a single count. The chain carries TRBV11-2 and TRBJ2-3; D is perhaps TRBD1 (5 bases). V shed 5 bases and J shed 2 bases, with 17 bases lying between them. This CDR3 is 16 amino acids long. CDR1 is SGHAT, CDR2 FQNNGV, per germline. The CDR3 region has the DNA TGTGCCAGCAGCGGTAGGACACCCTTATCCACAGATACGCAGTATTTT. Residues: CASSGRTPLSTDTQYF.

Details on this clone: One end of the junction is discordant with germline, which a read error may explain. The V and J genes are TRBV6-2 or TRBV6-3 and TRBJ1-1; no firm D call. This CDR3 comprises 13 residues. The germline CDR1 and CDR2 sequences are MNHEY and SVGEGT. The CDR3 bases are TGTGCCAGCAGTGGGCAGGCCAACACCGAAGCTTTCTTT. This encodes CASSGQANTEAFF.

The CDR3, as DNA: TGCGCCAGCAGCCATATAGGGGGAACTGGAAACACCATATATTTT. It encodes CASSHIGGTGNTIYF. The chain couples TRBV4-3 to TRBJ1-3; D is perhaps TRBD1 (6 bases). V lost 3 bases, J lost 2 bases, and 11 bases lay in between. The germline V gene encodes CDR1 LGHNA and CDR2 YSLEER. This CDR3 has 15 amino acids.

The gene calls are TRBV11-3 and TRBJ1-2; TRBD1 matches 8 bases. Losses at the gene ends were 5 bases for V and 8 bases for J; bases not matched to a gene: 7. The CDR3 sequence is 13 residues long. Germline CDR1 and CDR2: SGHNT and YENEEA. The CDR3, as DNA: TGTGCCAGCAGCCCTGGACAGGGCTCGGGCTACACCTTC. It is translated as CASSPGQGSGYTF.

This chain connects TRBV6-5 to TRBJ2-7; D might be TRBD1 (6 bases). Germline-derived CDR1 and CDR2 are MNHEY and SVGAGI. The V and J ends lost 5 bases and 5 bases respectively, with 16 bases between them. This CDR3 has 14 residues. The CDR3 DNA is TGTGCCAGCAGTCGCGAGCCTTACAGGGACGAGCAGTACTTC. Translated: CASSREPYRDEQYF.

This chain joins TRBV10-3 and TRBJ2-2; 7 nucleotides agree with TRBD2. The length of the CDR3 is 18 residues. Germline CDR1 is ENHRY and CDR2 is SYGVKD. The V gene end was trimmed by 6 bases and the J gene end by 4 bases; junction bases not matched to a gene: 17. CDR3 nucleotides: TGTGCCATCAGCCCGCGGGAACTAGCGTTTGGTGGCACCGGGGAGCTGTTTTTT. Encoded protein: CAISPRELAFGGTGELFF.

This chain joins TRBV27 and TRBJ1-2; D ambiguous. The V and J ends lost 4 bases and 1 base respectively, with 10 bases between them. Germline V gene lookup returns CDR1 MNHEY and CDR2 SMNVEV (reference sequence). The CDR3 sequence is 14 residues long. The CDR3 reads CASSSIAVNYGYTF. The CDR3 DNA reads TGTGCCAGCAGTTCGATCGCAGTTAACTATGGCTACACCTTC.

This chain connects TRBV6-5 to TRBJ2-3, with D perhaps matching TRBD2 (7 bases). The V end lost 0 bases, the J end lost 1 base, and 11 bases lay between the germline ends. In germline, CDR1 is MNHEY, CDR2 SVGAGI. This CDR3 comprises 16 residues. CDR3 amino acids: CASSYSGGAGTDTQYF. The CDR3 nucleotides are TGTGCCAGCAGTTACTCGGGGGGGGCTGGCACAGATACGCAGTATTTT.